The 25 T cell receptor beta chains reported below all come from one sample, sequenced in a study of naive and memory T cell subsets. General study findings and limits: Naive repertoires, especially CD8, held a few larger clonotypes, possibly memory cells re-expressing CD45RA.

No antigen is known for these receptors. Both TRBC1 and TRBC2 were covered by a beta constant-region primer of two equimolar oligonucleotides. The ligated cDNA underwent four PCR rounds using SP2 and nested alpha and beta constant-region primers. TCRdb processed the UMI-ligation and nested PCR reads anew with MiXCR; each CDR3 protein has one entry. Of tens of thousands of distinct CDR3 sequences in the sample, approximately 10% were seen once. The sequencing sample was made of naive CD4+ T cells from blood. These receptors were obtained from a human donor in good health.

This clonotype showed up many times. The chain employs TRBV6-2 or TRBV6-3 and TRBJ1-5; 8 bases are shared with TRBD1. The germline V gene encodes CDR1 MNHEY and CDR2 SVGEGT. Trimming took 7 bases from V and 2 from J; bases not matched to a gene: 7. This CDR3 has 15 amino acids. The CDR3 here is CASTGGALGNQPQHF. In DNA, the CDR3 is TGTGCCAGCACAGGGGGCGCATTGGGCAATCAGCCCCAGCATTTT.

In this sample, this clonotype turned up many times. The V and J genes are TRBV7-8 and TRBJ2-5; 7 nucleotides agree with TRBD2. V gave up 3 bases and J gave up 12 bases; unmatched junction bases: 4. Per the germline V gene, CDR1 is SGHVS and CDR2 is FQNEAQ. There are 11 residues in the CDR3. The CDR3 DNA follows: TGTGCCAGCAGCTTCCCAGGGAGGGAGTACTTC. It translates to CASSFPGREYF.

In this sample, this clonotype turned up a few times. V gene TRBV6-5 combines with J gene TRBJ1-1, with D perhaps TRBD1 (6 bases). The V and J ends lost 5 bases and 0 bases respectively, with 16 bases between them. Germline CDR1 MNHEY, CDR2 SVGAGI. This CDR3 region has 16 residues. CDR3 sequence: CASSPIRTVMNTEAFF. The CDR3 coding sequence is TGTGCCAGCAGTCCGATCCGGACAGTTATGAACACTGAAGCTTTCTTT.

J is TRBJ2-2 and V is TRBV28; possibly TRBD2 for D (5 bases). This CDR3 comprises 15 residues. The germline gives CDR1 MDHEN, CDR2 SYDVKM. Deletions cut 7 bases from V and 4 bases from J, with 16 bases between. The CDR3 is CASTLLAGPTGELFF. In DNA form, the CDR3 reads TGTGCCAGCACCCTCCTGGCGGGTCCCACCGGGGAGCTGTTTTTT.

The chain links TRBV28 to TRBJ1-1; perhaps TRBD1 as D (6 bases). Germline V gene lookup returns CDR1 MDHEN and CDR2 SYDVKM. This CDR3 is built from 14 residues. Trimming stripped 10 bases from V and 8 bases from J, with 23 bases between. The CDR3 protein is CATAERGYLHEAFF. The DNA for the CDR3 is TGTGCCACCGCGGAGAGGGGGTATCTACACGAAGCTTTCTTT.

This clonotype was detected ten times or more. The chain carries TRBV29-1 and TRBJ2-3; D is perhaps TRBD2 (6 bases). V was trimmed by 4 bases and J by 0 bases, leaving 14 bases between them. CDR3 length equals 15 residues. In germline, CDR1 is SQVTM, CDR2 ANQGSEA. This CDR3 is CSVGEAGGSTDTQYF. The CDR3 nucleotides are TGCAGCGTTGGAGAAGCGGGTGGGAGCACAGATACGCAGTATTTT.

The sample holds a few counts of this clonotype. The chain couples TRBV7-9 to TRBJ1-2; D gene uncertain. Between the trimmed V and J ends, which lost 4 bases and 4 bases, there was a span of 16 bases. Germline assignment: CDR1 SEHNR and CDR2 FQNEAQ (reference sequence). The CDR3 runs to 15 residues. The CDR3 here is CASSYSSWEGYGYTF. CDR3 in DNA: TGTGCCAGCAGCTACTCCAGTTGGGAGGGCTATGGCTACACCTTC.

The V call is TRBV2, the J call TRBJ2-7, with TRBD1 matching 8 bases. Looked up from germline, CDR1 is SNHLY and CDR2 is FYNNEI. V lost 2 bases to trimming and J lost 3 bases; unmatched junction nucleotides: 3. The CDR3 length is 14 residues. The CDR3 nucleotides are TGTGCCAGCAGTGAACAGGGGGCCAACTACGAGCAGTACTTC. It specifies CASSEQGANYEQYF. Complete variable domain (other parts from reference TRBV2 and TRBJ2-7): EPEVTQTPSHQVTQMGQEVILRCVPISNHLYFYWYRQILGQKVEFLVSFYNNEISEKSEIFDDQFSVERPDGSNFTLKIRSTKLEDSAMYFCASSEQGANYEQYFGPGTRLTVT.

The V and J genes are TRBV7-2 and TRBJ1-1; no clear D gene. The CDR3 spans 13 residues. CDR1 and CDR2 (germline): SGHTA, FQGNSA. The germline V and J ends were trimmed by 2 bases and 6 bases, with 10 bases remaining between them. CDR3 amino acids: CASSLKGTAEAFF. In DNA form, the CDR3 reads TGTGCCAGCAGCTTAAAGGGCACCGCTGAAGCTTTCTTT. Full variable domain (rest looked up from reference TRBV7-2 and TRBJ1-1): GAGVSQSPSNKVTEKGKDVELRCDPISGHTALYWYRQSLGQGLEFLIYFQGNSAPDKSGLPSDRFSAERTGGSVSTLTIQRTQQEDSAVYLCASSLKGTAEAFFGQGTRLTVV.

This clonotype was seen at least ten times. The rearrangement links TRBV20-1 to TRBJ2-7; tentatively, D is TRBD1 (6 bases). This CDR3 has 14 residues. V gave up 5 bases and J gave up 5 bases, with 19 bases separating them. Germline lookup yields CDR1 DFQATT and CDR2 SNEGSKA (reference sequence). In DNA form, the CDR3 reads TGCAGTGCTGCATCCGGGACACCTCGGGACGAGCAGTACTTC. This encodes CSAASGTPRDEQYF.

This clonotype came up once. The CDR3 is CSIRDRGPGKPQHF. The CDR3 region has the DNA TGCAGTATCCGGGACAGGGGCCCCGGTAAGCCCCAGCATTTT. The chain employs TRBV20-1 and TRBJ1-5; TRBD1 agrees at 10 bases. The CDR3 is made up of 14 amino acids. Germline CDR1 DFQATT, CDR2 SNEGSKA (reference sequence). V dropped 8 bases and J dropped 8; count of bases not matched to a gene: 12.

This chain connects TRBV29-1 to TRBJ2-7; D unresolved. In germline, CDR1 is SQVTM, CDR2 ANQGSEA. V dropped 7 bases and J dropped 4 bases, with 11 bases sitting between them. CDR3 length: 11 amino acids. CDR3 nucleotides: TGCAGCGCATCGGAACAATACGAGCAGTACTTC. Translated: CSASEQYEQYF.

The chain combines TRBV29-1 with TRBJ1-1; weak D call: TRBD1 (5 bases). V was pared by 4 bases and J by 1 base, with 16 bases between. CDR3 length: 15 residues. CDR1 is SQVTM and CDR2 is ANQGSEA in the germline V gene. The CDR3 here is CSVVLSGTENTEAFF. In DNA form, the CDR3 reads TGCAGCGTTGTCCTCTCCGGGACGGAGAACACTGAAGCTTTCTTT.

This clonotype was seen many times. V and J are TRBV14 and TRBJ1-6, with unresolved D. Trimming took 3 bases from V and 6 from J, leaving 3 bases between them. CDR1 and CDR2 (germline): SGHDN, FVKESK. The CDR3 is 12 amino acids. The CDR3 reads CASSQGNSPLHF. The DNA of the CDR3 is TGTGCCAGCAGCCAGGGTAATTCACCCCTCCACTTT.

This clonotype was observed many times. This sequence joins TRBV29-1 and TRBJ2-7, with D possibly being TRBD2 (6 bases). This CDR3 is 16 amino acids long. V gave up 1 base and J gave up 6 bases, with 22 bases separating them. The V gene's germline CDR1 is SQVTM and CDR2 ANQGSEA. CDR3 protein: CSVEGPPGAGRSEQYF. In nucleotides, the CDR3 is TGCAGCGTTGAAGGCCCCCCCGGGGCAGGGAGGAGCGAGCAGTACTTC.

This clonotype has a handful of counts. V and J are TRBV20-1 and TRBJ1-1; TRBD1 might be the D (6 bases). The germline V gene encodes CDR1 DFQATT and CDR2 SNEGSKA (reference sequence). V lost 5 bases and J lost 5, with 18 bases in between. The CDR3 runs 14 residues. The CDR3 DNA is TGCAGTGCTCTACCTGGACAGATGAGGACTGAAGCTTTCTTT. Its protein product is CSALPGQMRTEAFF.

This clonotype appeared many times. The CDR3 bases are TGTGCCAGCAGTGGGGGCTTCTGGACAGATACGCAGTATTTT. Translation gives CASSGGFWTDTQYF. The chain employs TRBV28 and TRBJ2-3; maybe TRBD1 (6 bases). The CDR3 is 14 residues long. The ends were cut back, 5 bases at V and 3 bases at J, with 12 bases in the middle. Germline CDR1 reads MDHEN; CDR2 reads SYDVKM.

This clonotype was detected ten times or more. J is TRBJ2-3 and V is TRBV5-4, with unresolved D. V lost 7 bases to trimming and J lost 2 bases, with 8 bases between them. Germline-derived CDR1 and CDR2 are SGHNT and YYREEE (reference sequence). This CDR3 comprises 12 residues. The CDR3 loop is CASGDNTDTQYF. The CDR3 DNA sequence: TGTGCCAGCGGAGACAACACAGATACGCAGTATTTT.

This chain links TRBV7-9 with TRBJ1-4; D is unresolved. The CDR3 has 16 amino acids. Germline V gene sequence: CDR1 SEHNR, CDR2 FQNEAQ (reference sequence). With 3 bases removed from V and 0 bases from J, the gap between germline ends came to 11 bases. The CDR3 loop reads CASSFRGMATNEKLFF. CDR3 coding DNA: TGTGCCAGCAGCTTCCGTGGCATGGCAACTAATGAAAAACTGTTTTTT.

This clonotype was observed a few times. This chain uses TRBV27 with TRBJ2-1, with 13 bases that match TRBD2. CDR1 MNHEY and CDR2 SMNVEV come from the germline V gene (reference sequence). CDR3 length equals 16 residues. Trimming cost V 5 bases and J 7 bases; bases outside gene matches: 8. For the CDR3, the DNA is TGTGCCAGCAGTCCGTCACTAGCGGGGGGGCCAAATGAGCAGTTCTTC. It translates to CASSPSLAGGPNEQFF.

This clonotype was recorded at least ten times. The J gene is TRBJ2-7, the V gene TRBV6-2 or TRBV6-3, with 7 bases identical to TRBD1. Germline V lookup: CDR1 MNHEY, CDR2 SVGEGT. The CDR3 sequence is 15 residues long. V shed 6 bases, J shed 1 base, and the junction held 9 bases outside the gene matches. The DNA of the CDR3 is TGTGCCAGCAGCCCTAGGGGGCAGAAGTCCTACGAGCAGTACTTC. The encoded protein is CASSPRGQKSYEQYF.

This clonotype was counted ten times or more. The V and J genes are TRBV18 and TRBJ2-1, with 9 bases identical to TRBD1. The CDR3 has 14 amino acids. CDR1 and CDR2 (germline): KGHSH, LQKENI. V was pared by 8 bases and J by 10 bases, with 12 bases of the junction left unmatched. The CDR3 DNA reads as TGTGCCAGCCACACGGGACAGGGAACGGAAGAGCAGTTCTTC. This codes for CASHTGQGTEEQFF.

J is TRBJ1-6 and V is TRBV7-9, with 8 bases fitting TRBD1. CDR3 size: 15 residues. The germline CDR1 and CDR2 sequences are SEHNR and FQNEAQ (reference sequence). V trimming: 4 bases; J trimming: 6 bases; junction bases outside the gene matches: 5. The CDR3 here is CASSSAGGSNSPLHF. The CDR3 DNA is TGTGCCAGCAGCTCCGCAGGGGGCTCTAATTCACCCCTCCACTTT.

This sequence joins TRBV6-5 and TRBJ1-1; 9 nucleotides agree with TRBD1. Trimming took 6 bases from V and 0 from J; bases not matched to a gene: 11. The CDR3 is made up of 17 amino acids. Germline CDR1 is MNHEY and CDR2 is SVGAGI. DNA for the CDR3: TGTGCCAGCAGGCTACTCGCAACAGGGGGCCTGAACACTGAAGCTTTCTTT. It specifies CASRLLATGGLNTEAFF.

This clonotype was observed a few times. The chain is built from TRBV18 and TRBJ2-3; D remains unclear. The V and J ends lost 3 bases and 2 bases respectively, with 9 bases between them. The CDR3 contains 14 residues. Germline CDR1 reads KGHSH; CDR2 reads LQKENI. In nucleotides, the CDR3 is TGTGCCAGCTCACCGGGTGTGACCACAGATACGCAGTATTTT. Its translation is CASSPGVTTDTQYF.